The clone carrying this T cell receptor (beta chain) was recorded at least ten times. Its specificity is not known. This sample is drawn from a study of T-cell memory formation after mild COVID-19. Study conclusions and caveats: Whereas later expanders leaned CD4+, clones contracting day 15 to 85 showed a balanced CD4/CD8 makeup. The study found contracting CD4+ clones mainly in CM and EM and contracting CD8+ clones in EMRA. Researchers found some responding clones in pre-infection memory, a sign that cross-reactive memory joined.

TCR alpha and TCR beta cDNA libraries with sample barcodes and UMIs came from 5'RACE using constant-segment primers. TCRdb re-derived calls from the 5' RACE reads in MiXCR, one entry per CDR3 protein. The sample shows 50,000 to 70,000 distinct CDR3 sequences, over 9% of them seen only once. Unmatched junction bases numbered 8, after V lost 4 bases and J lost 8 bases. The CDR3 length is 13 residues. Germline lookup yields CDR1 SGHRS and CDR2 YFSETQ. The sequence was obtained from a man between 18 and 29 years old who had mild COVID-19 (a few samples of this study predate the infection). Cell type and time point are not known. The specimen was PBMCs or a T cell subset sorted from them (not recorded which). J is TRBJ1-1 and V is TRBV5-1; 7 nucleotides line up with TRBD1. The CDR3 coding sequence is TGCGCCAGCAGCCCTCAGGGGGGGAGCGAAGCTTTCTTT. Its translation: CASSPQGGSEAFF.